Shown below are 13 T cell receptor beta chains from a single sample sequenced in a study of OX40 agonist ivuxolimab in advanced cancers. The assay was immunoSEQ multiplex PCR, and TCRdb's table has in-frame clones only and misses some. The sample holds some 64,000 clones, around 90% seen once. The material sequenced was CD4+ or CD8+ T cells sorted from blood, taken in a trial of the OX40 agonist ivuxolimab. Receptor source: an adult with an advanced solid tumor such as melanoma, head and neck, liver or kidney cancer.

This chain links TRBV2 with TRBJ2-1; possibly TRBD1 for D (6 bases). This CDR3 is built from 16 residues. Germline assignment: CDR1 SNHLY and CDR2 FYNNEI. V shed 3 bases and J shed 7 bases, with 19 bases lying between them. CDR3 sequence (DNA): TGTGCCAGCAGTGAGTTGGCTACCCCGAGGGGGAATGAGCAGTTCTTC. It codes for CASSELATPRGNEQFF.

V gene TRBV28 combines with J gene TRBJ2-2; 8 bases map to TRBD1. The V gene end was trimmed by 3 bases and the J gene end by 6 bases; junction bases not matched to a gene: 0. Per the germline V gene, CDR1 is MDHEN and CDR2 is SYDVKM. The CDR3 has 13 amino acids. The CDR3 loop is CASSLTGAGELFF. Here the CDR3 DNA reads TGTGCCAGCAGTTTGACAGGGGCCGGGGAGCTGTTTTTT.

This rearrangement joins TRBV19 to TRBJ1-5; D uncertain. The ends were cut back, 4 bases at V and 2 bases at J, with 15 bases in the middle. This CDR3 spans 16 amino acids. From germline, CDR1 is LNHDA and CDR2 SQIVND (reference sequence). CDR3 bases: TGTGCCAGTAGTACCTGGAAGGGAACGGGCAATCAGCCCCAGCATTTT. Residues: CASSTWKGTGNQPQHF. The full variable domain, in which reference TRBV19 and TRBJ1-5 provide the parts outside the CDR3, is DGGITQSPKYLFRKEGQNVTLSCEQNLNHDAMYWYRQDPGQGLRLIYYSQIVNDFQKGDIAEGYSVSREKKESFPLTVTSAQKNPTAFYLCASSTWKGTGNQPQHFGDGTRLSIL.

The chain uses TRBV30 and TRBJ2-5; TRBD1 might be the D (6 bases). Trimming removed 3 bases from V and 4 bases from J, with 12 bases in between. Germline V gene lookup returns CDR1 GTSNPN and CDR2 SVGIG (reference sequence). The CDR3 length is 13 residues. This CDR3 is CAWRGGVAETQYF. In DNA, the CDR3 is TGTGCCTGGAGAGGGGGAGTAGCAGAGACCCAGTACTTC.

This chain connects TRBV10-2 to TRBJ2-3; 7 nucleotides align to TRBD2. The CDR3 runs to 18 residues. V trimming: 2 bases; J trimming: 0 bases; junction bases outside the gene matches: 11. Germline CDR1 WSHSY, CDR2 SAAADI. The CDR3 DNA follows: TGCGCCAGCAGTGAGCCCTTCATAGCGGGTTCTAGCACAGATACGCAGTATTTT. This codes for CASSEPFIAGSSTDTQYF.

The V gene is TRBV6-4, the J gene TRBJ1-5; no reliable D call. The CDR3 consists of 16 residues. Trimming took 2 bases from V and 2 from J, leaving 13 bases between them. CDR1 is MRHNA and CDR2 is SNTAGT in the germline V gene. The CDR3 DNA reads TGTGCCAGCAGTGACCCCACCGGCAGCCGCAATCAGCCCCAGCATTTT. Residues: CASSDPTGSRNQPQHF.

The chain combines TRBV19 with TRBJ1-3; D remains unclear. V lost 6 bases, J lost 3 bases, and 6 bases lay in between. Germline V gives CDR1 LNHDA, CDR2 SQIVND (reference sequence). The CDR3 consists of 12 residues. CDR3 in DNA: TGTGCCAGTAGAGCCGGTGGAAACACCATATATTTT. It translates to CASRAGGNTIYF. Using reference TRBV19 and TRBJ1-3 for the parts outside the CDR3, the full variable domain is DGGITQSPKYLFRKEGQNVTLSCEQNLNHDAMYWYRQDPGQGLRLIYYSQIVNDFQKGDIAEGYSVSREKKESFPLTVTSAQKNPTAFYLCASRAGGNTIYFGEGSWLTVV.

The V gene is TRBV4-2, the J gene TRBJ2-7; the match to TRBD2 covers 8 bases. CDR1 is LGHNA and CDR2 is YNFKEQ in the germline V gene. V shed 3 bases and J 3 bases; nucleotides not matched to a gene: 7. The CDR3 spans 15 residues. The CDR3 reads CASSQEIAGHYEQYF. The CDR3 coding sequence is TGTGCCAGCAGCCAGGAAATAGCGGGACACTACGAGCAGTACTTC.

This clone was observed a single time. Here the CDR3 DNA reads TGTGCCAGCGGGGGGACAGGGTACTATGGCTACACCTTC. It codes for CASGGTGYYGYTF. The chain combines TRBV27 with TRBJ1-2; 9 bases agree with TRBD1. V shed 8 bases, J shed 3 bases, and the junction held 4 bases outside the gene matches. The CDR3 runs to 13 residues. Germline V gene sequence: CDR1 MNHEY, CDR2 SMNVEV (reference sequence).

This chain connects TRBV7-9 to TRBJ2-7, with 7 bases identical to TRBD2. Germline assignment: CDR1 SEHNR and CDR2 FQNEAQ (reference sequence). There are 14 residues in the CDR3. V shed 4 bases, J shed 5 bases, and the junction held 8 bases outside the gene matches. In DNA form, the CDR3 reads TGTGCCAGCAGCTCCCGGGGAGGGAGCCACGAGCAGTACTTC. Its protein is CASSSRGGSHEQYF.

CDR3 loop: CASRFRQISSYEQYF. The DNA for the CDR3 is TGTGCCAGCAGATTTAGACAGATAAGCTCCTACGAGCAGTACTTC. V gene TRBV28 combines with J gene TRBJ2-7; tentative D call: TRBD1 (5 bases). The CDR3 has 15 residues. The germline V gene has CDR1 MDHEN and CDR2 SYDVKM. V lost 6 bases to trimming and J lost 0 bases, with 15 bases between them.

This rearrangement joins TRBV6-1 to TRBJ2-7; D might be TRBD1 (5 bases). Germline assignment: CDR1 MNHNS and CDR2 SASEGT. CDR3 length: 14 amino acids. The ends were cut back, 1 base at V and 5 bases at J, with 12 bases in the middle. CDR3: CASSEGAGFHEQYF. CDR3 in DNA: TGTGCCAGCAGTGAAGGGGCAGGGTTCCACGAGCAGTACTTC.

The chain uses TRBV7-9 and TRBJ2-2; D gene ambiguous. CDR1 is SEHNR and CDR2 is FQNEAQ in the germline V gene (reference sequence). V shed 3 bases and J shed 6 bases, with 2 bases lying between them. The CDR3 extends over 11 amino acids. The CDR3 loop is CASSFAGELFF. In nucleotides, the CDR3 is TGTGCCAGCAGCTTTGCCGGGGAGCTGTTTTTT.